This T cell receptor (beta chain) emerged from a study of shared clonotypes between healthy human individuals (dated by TCRdb to about 2020). About the investigation overall: The cohort included a few men and a couple of women between 18 and 49 years of age. Different laboratories and diverse techniques were used to prepare libraries and sequence TCR repertoires, to increase sequencing depth and limit assay-specific biases. Per donor, leukapheresis produced somewhere between about 0.85 and 10 billion PBMCs. The study deeply sequenced blood TCR repertoires of about five healthy adults to estimate repertoire size and the extent of clonotype sharing between individuals. For each donor, three plates each were used for CD4 naive and CD4 memory, two plates were used for CD8 naive, and one plate was used for CD8 memory.

Using the deep immunoSEQ assay, multiplex PCR amplified TCR CDR3 regions from genomic DNA. Genomic DNA extracted from each cell subset was distributed evenly over all wells of several immunoSEQ 96-well plates, and each plate served as one replicate. Each replicate PCR for sorted subsets received roughly 0.2 ug genomic DNA, equal to about 29,000 T cell genomes. The purified libraries were quantified using a Qubit 3.0 fluorometer, sized with a Bioanalyzer 2100, and then quantified again using the KAPA Library Quantification kit. Every immunoSEQ 96-well plate was sequenced on a dedicated single-read 150-cycle Illumina NextSeq 550 flow cell. In the authors' own workflow: Because the immunoSEQ output held only junctional sequences and lacked quality scores, the filtering could not match the filtering applied to full-length reads. Sequences were annotated with PyIR, a Python wrapper for IgBLAST v1.9, using IMGT germline references to assign V/J genes and CDR3. Reads were removed for weak V/J assignments (E-value above 1e-6), missing CDR3, stop codons, out-of-frame junctions, or ambiguous translated residues. V3J clonotypes were defined by identical inferred V gene, J gene, and CDR3 amino acid sequence. The percentage overlap between two repertoires was calculated by dividing the number of shared unique clonotypes by the size of the smaller repertoire. Three approaches were used to assess repertoire richness: RTK rarefaction, the Chao1 estimator, and Recon v2.1 estimates of unobserved clonotypes. OLGA was used to compute generation probabilities for all TCRbeta clonotypes that the gDNA method yielded from a few donors. Sourced from immuneACCESS, this table was stored by TCRdb with only in-frame sequences that have V and J called. A share of the clones is absent; for the studies checked, an unresolved V gene accounts for under half, and the remainder has no known explanation. V and J calls and clone size are given by that table; D and trimming were obtained from the DNA. In this sample the table shows around 1,000,000 clones, roughly 80% of which occur a single time. The ten largest account for roughly 0.82% of the sample.

About this clone: The specificity of this receptor is unknown. No much larger clone is present one base from it, and per-base qualities are unavailable.

The donors were healthy, HIV-negative adults with no recently reported acute infections or vaccinations. Every donor was a Caucasian adult living in Nashville, Tennessee, USA. CD4+ T cells were enriched by magnetic negative selection, after which naive cells were positively selected on CD45RA and the negative fraction was taken as the memory subset. After blood collection by leukapheresis, PBMCs were isolated using Ficoll-Histopaque density gradient centrifugation and then cryopreserved in the vapor phase of liquid nitrogen. Analytical flow cytometry was used to check the purity and quantity of each magnetically sorted T cell population. Each sorted fraction had its genomic DNA isolated and then quantified by UV absorbance on a Nanodrop 2000c. The study at large found these results: Even with the large sequencing depth, rarefaction of the sorted-subset datasets indicated that sequencing was incomplete. Pairwise subsampling led to the expectation that sequencing depth would affect the degree of clonotype sharing among donors. Larger estimated clonotype richness was generally found for naive subsets than for memory subsets. Across four donors, approximately 5% of naive CD4, 3% to 3.5% of naive CD8, roughly 2.3% of memory CD4, and 0.4% of memory CD8 clonotypes were shared. Sampling was restricted to blood, and TCR repertoires in tissues likely differ from the TCR repertoires found in blood. Clonotypes shared by all four sorted-subset donors showed higher generation probabilities than non-shared clonotypes. The small number of donors limited the genetic and exposure-history diversity represented.

From the cysteine through the phenylalanine, the CDR3 covers 15 amino acids. Only the CDR3 DNA is retained, 45 bases long and in frame from the first base. Compared with germline, V lacks 7 bases and J lacks 7 bases; bases without a gene match: 11. CDR1 and CDR2 are read off the germline V gene as MNHEY and SVGAGI. The sequenced sample consisted of memory CD4+ T cells from PBMCs. What the cell subset or site label conveys for this sample: CD45RA-negative fraction. Recombination joined TRBV6-5 with TRBJ2-2; TRBD1 fits 8 bases in the junction. The TCR comes from a man aged 18 to 30 in good health. Some clones in this sample may be carry-over from other donors' samples. The nucleotide sequence reads TGTGCCAGCACCGGGACAGGCCTTGGGGTCGGGGAGCTGTTTTTT. This translates into CASTGTGLGVGELFF.